This T cell receptor beta chain emerged from a study of spatial heterogeneity in lung cancer. Across the whole study: A unique TCR and UMI combination showed up more than ten times in raw reads, on average.

Notes on the study in general: Mutation counts in tumors were tracked by counts of expanded intratumoral alpha and beta TCRs.

Time point meaning: sample taken at primary tumor resection. V shed 3 bases, J shed 2 bases, and the junction held 6 bases outside the gene matches. This CDR3 has 18 amino acids. Germline V gene lookup returns CDR1 KGHDR and CDR2 SFDVKD. This clonotype was seen only a few times. Its specificity is unknown. TCR cDNA molecules each carried a unique molecular identifier. One entry per CDR3 protein, called by TCRdb with MiXCR from the 5' RACE reads. Of about 3,300 distinct CDR3 sequences listed, around a sixth were seen once; the top ten hold 6% to 7.5%. The starting material was lung tumor tissue, obtained at surgery. This clonotype originated in a male donor with early-stage non-small cell lung cancer. V gene TRBV24-1 combines with J gene TRBJ2-3, with 14 bases identical to TRBD2. The CDR3 sequence is CATSDPGTSGRTTDTQYF. CDR3 nucleotide sequence: TGTGCCACCAGTGATCCCGGGACTAGCGGGAGAACCACAGATACGCAGTATTTT.